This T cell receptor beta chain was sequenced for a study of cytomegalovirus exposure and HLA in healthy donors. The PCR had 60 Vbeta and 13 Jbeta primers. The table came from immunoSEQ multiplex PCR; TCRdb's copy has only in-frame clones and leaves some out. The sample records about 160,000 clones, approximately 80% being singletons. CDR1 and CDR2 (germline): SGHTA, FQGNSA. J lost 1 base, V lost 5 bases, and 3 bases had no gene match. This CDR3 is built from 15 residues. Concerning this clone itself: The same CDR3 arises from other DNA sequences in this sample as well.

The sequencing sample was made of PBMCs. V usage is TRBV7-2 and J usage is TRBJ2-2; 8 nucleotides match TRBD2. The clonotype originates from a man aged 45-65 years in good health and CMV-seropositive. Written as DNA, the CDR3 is TGTGCCAGCAGCCCTGGGACTAGGAACACCGGGGAGCTGTTTTTT. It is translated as CASSPGTRNTGELFF.